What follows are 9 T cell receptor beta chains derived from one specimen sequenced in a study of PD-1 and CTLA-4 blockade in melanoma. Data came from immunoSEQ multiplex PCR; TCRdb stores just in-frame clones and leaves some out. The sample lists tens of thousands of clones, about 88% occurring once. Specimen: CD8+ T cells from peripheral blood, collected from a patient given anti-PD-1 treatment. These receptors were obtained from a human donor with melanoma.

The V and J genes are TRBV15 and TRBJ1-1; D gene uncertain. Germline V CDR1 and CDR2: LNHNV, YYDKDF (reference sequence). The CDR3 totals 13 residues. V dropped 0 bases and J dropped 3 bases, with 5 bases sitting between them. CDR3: CATSRDRYTEAFF. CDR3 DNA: TGTGCCACCAGCAGAGACAGATACACTGAAGCTTTCTTT. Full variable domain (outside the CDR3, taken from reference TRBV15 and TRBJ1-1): DAMVIQNPRYQVTQFGKPVTLSCSQTLNHNVMYWYQQKSSQAPKLLFHYYDKDFNNEADTPDNFQSRRPNTSFCFLDIRSPGLGDTAMYLCATSRDRYTEAFFGQGTRLTVV.

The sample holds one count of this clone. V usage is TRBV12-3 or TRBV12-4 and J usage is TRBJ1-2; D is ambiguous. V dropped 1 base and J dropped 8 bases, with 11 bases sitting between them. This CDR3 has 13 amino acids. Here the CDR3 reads CASSLEGSAGYTF. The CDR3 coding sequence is TGTGCCAGCAGTTTAGAAGGGTCGGCGGGCTACACCTTC.

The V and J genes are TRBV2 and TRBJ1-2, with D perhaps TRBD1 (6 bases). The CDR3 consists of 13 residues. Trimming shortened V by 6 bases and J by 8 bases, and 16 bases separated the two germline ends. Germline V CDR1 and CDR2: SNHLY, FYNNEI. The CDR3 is CASSLGGLRGYTF. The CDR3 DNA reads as TGTGCCAGCAGCCTGGGGGGGCTACGAGGCTACACCTTC.

CDR3 protein: CASSYGLAGNTGELFF. In nucleotides, the CDR3 is TGTGCCAGCAGTTACGGGCTAGCGGGGAACACCGGGGAGCTGTTTTTT. V and J are TRBV6-5 and TRBJ2-2; TRBD2 agrees at 8 bases. V trimming: 2 bases; J trimming: 1 base; junction bases outside the gene matches: 3. Germline V lookup: CDR1 MNHEY, CDR2 SVGAGI. The CDR3 consists of 16 residues.

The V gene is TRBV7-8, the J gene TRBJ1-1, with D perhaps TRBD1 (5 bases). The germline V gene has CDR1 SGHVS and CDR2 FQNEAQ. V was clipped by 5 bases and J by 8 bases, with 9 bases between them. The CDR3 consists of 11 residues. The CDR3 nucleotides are TGTGCCAGCAGCCAGGGCGGCGAAGCTTTCTTT. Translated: CASSQGGEAFF.

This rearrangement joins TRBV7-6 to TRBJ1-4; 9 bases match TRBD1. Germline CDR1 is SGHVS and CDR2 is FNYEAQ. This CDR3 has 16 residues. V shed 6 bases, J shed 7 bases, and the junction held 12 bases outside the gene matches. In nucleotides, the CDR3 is TGTGCCAGCAGTCCGGGGGCGGGACAGGGTGCTGAAAAACTGTTTTTT. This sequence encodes CASSPGAGQGAEKLFF.

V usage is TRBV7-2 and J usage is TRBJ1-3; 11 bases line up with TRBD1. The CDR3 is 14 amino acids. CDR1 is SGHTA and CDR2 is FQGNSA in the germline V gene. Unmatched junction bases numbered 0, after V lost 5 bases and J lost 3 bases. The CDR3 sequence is CASSGTGGGNTIYF. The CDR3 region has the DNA TGTGCCAGCAGCGGGACAGGGGGTGGAAACACCATATATTTT.

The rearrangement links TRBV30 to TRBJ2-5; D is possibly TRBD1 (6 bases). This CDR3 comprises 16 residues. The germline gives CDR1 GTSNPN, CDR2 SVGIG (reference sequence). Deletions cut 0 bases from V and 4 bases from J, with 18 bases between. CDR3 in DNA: TGTGCCTGGAGTGTCGGGGTCTCCCAAGGGGGAGAGACCCAGTACTTC. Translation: CAWSVGVSQGGETQYF.

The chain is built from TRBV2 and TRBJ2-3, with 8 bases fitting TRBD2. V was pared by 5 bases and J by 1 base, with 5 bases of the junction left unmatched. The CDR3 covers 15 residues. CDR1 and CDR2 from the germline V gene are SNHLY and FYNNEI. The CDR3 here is CASSLSGGRTDTQYF. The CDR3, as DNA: TGTGCCAGCAGTCTCAGCGGGGGACGCACAGATACGCAGTATTTT.